The 2 T cell receptor beta chains below all came from one sample that was sequenced in a study of cytomegalovirus exposure and HLA in healthy donors. The PCR was carried out with 60 Vbeta primers and 13 Jbeta primers. The assay was immunoSEQ multiplex PCR, and TCRdb's table has in-frame clones only and misses some. The table records 130,000 or so clones, 84% of them present only once. The sequencing sample was made of PBMCs. These receptors were obtained from a woman aged 18-35 years in good health and CMV-seropositive.

V usage is TRBV27 and J usage is TRBJ1-2; 7 bases match TRBD1. The CDR3 sequence is 13 residues long. Unmatched junction bases numbered 7, after V lost 5 bases and J lost 7 bases. Germline CDR1 MNHEY, CDR2 SMNVEV (reference sequence). The CDR3 DNA reads as TGTGCCAGCAGTCCGCCAGGGGGGAGTGGCTACACCTTC. This gives the protein CASSPPGGSGYTF.

The chain links TRBV7-2 to TRBJ1-3; 8 nucleotides match TRBD1. The germline V gene has CDR1 SGHTA and CDR2 FQGNSA. V lost 4 bases, J lost 4 bases, and 6 bases stayed unmatched. The CDR3 is made up of 15 amino acids. The CDR3 DNA reads as TGTGCCAGCAGCTCCCAGGGGGCGCCCGGAAACACCATATATTTT. It codes for CASSSQGAPGNTIYF.